What follows describes a single T cell receptor (beta chain). The data belong to a study of blood T cell repertoires in COVID-19. Study background: Donors in the United States, Italy and Spain gave samples during acute or convalescent COVID-19.

V gave up 5 bases and J gave up 2 bases, with 15 bases separating them. The CDR3 length is 15 residues. Germline CDR1 and CDR2: SGHRS and YFSETQ. Authors' methods: Amplification of reference gene primers provided the estimated nucleated cell counts. Clones were sequenced by immunoSEQ multiplex PCR, and TCRdb holds only the in-frame ones, with some missing. That table is the source of V, J and clone size, and D and trimming were worked out from the DNA. Here the sample spans approximately 240,000 clones, about four fifths being singletons. Participants were aged about 18 to 100 years from roughly 26 US areas.

The sequenced sample consisted of PBMCs or T cells enriched from blood (not recorded which). The chain carries TRBV5-1 and TRBJ2-3; D gene ambiguous. This receptor was obtained from a middle-aged woman with acute COVID-19. The CDR3 coding sequence is TGCGCCAGCAGAAACTCCGGGTCGATCACAGATACGCAGTATTTT. Translated: CASRNSGSITDTQYF.